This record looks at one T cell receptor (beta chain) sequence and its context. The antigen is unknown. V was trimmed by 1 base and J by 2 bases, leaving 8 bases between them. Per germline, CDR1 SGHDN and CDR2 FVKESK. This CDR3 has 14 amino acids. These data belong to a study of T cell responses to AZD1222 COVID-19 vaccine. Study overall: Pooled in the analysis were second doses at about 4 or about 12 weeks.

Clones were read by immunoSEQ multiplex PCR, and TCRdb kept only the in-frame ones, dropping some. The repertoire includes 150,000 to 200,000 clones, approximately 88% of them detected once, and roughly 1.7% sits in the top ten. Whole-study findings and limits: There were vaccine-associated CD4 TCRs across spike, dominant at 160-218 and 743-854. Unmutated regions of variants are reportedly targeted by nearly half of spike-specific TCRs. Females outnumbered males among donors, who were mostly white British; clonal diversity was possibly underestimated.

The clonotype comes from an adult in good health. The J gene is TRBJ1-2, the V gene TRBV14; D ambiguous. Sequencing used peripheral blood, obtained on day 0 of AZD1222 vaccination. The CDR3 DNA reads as TGTGCCAGCAGCCAAGCGTCGGTGAACTATGGCTACACCTTC. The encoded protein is CASSQASVNYGYTF.